This T cell receptor beta chain stems from a study of cytomegalovirus exposure and HLA in healthy donors. The CDR3 has 18 amino acids. J lost 8 bases, V lost 2 bases, and 16 bases had no gene match. The germline gives CDR1 SGHRS, CDR2 YFSETQ. This PCR relied on a set of 60 Vbeta primers and 13 Jbeta primers. Method: immunoSEQ multiplex PCR; TCRdb's copy keeps in-frame clones and lacks some. This table has about 170,000 clones, 65% to 90% appearing once. The chain carries TRBV5-1 and TRBJ1-6; 7 nucleotides match TRBD1. This sequence originates from a male donor in good health and CMV-seronegative. The sequencing sample was made of PBMCs. CDR3 sequence (DNA): TGCGCCAGCAGCTTTATTCCGAACTTGGCAGGGGGACATTCACCCCTCCACTTT. Amino acid sequence: CASSFIPNLAGGHSPLHF. The full variable domain, with the rest looked up from reference TRBV5-1 and TRBJ1-6, is KAGVTQTPRYLIKTRGQQVTLSCSPISGHRSVSWYQQTPGQGLQFLFEYFSETQRNKGNFPGRFSGRQFSNSRSEMNVSTLELGDSALYLCASSFIPNLAGGHSPLHFGNGTRLTVT.